The clone carrying this TCR beta chain was recorded at least ten times. This sample is drawn from a study of prognosis after radiotherapy for stage I lung cancer. Two-round multiplex PCR, the amplification method, yielded TCR beta CDR3 from genomic DNA. Primers specific to each TRBV and TRBJ gene drove first-round PCR. TCRdb redid the calling of the multiplex PCR reads with MiXCR, one entry per CDR3 protein. Of some 56,000 distinct CDR3 sequences in the sample, about 26% are singletons; the top ten hold around 8.1%. CDR3 size: 12 residues. From germline, CDR1 is SEHNR and CDR2 FQNEAQ (reference sequence). V lost 3 bases and J 7 bases, leaving 4 bases between the germline ends.

Sequenced here: PBMCs, sampled before or after stereotactic body radiation therapy (not recorded which). The J gene is TRBJ1-6, the V gene TRBV7-9; D unresolved. This TCR was sampled from a donor over 45 with non-small cell lung cancer. CDR3 loop: CASSLVNSPLHF. The CDR3 region has the DNA TGTGCCAGCAGCTTGGTAAATTCACCCCTCCACTTT.